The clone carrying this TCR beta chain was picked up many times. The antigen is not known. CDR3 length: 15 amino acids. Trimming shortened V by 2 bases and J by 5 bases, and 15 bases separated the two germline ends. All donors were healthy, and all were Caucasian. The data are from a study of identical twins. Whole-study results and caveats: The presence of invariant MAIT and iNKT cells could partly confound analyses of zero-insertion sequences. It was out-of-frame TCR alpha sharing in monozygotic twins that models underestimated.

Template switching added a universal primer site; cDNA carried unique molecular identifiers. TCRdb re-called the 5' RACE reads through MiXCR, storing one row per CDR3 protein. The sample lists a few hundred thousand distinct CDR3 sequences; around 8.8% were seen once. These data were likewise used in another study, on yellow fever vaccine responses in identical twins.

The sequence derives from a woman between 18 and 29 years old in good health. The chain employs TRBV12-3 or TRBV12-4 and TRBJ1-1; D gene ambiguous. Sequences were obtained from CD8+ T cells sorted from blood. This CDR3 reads CASSLLGMSGTEAFF. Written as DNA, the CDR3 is TGTGCCAGCAGTTTATTAGGAATGTCAGGTACTGAAGCTTTCTTT.